These 10 T cell receptor beta chains came from one sample sequenced in a study of blood T cells in healthy people across ages. The use of a sample-barcoded 5' primer and a J-beta primer mix characterized a second PCR of roughly 6 to 11 cycles. TCRdb ran MiXCR on the 5' RACE reads and lists one entry per CDR3 protein. This sample has over 700,000 distinct CDR3 sequences, with roughly 50% found just once. Sequenced sample: blood. The receptors derive from an elderly man in good health.

This clonotype was observed a few times. V usage is TRBV20-1 and J usage is TRBJ1-2, with D unclear. CDR3 length: 12 residues. V lost 8 bases and J 4 bases, leaving 14 bases between the germline ends. Germline CDR1 and CDR2: DFQATT and SNEGSKA (reference sequence). CDR3 in amino acids: CSTAGTLYGYTF. The CDR3 region has the DNA TGCAGTACGGCCGGTACCCTCTATGGCTACACCTTC.

V and J are TRBV6-5 and TRBJ1-2, with a weak D call TRBD1 (6 bases). Germline lookup yields CDR1 MNHEY and CDR2 SVGAGI. This CDR3 contains 14 residues. The V gene lost 8 bases and the J gene lost 4 bases, with 17 bases spanning the gap. The CDR3 DNA follows: TGTGCCAGCGGACTCGGGGGGGCCTCCTATGGCTACACCTTC. It encodes CASGLGGASYGYTF.

This clonotype was seen at least ten times. The chain carries TRBV27 and TRBJ1-1; D gene ambiguous. Germline V gene data show CDR1 as MNHEY and CDR2 as SMNVEV (reference sequence). This CDR3 is built from 12 residues. Trimming stripped 2 bases from V and 2 bases from J, with 3 bases between. The CDR3 DNA reads TGTGCCAGCAGTTTAGTTAACACTGAAGCTTTCTTT. This gives the protein CASSLVNTEAFF.

A few counts support this clonotype. This rearrangement joins TRBV29-1 to TRBJ1-2; D unclear. V was trimmed by 2 bases and J by 4 bases, leaving 11 bases between them. Germline V gene data show CDR1 as SQVTM and CDR2 as ANQGSEA. CDR3 length: 13 amino acids. The CDR3 DNA follows: TGCAGCGTTGAACAGGACCCCGTCTATGGCTACACCTTC. Amino acids: CSVEQDPVYGYTF.

The chain uses TRBV7-3 and TRBJ2-1; TRBD2 might be the D (6 bases). V lost 3 bases, J lost 4 bases, and 13 bases lay in between. Germline lookup yields CDR1 SGHTA and CDR2 FQGTGA. CDR3 size: 15 residues. This chain's CDR3 is CASSFKLAAYNEQFF. The CDR3, as DNA: TGTGCCAGCAGCTTCAAACTAGCAGCGTACAATGAGCAGTTCTTC.

J is TRBJ1-1 and V is TRBV7-2; D is possibly TRBD1 (6 bases). The CDR3 runs 14 residues. CDR1 SGHTA and CDR2 FQGNSA come from the germline V gene. The ends were cut back, 5 bases at V and 4 bases at J, with 14 bases in the middle. The CDR3 region has the DNA TGTGCCAGCAGCCACAAACCAGGGGTCACTGAAGCTTTCTTT. It encodes CASSHKPGVTEAFF.

The V call is TRBV12-3 or TRBV12-4, the J call TRBJ2-7, with a weak D call TRBD2 (6 bases). With 5 bases removed from V and 3 bases from J, the gap between germline ends came to 14 bases. The CDR3 loop spans 14 amino acids. As DNA, the CDR3 is TGTGCCAGCAGTGGGGGGAACTTGGGCTACGAGCAGTACTTC. This encodes CASSGGNLGYEQYF.

The chain employs TRBV29-1 and TRBJ2-7; D is perhaps TRBD1 or TRBD2 (5 bases each). Germline values: CDR1 SQVTM, CDR2 ANQGSEA. V lost 5 bases and J 0 bases, leaving 11 bases between the germline ends. The CDR3 is 13 amino acids. The CDR3 protein is CSVLRGSSYEQYF. CDR3 DNA sequence: TGCAGCGTTCTCCGGGGCAGCTCCTACGAGCAGTACTTC.

V and J are TRBV7-2 and TRBJ2-3; possibly TRBD1 or TRBD2 for D (5 bases each). The CDR3 sequence is 19 residues long. The germline gives CDR1 SGHTA, CDR2 FQGNSA. Trimming stripped 5 bases from V and 0 bases from J, with 24 bases between. The chain's CDR3 is CASSATGTPAHSSTDTQYF. The CDR3 nucleotides read TGTGCCAGCAGCGCCACCGGGACCCCAGCCCATTCTAGCACAGATACGCAGTATTTT.

CDR3 nucleotide sequence: TGTGCCAGCAGTGCGCGGGACAGGGGAGGCTATGGCTACACCTTC. It translates to CASSARDRGGYGYTF. This chain joins TRBV2 and TRBJ1-2; 10 bases are a match to TRBD1. The CDR3 extends over 15 amino acids. The ends lost 4 bases at V and 4 bases at J; junction bases unmatched: 6. Per the germline V gene, CDR1 is SNHLY and CDR2 is FYNNEI.